This TCR beta chain appears in the sequencing data of a study of PD-1 and CTLA-4 blockade in melanoma. The repertoire was sequenced with immunoSEQ multiplex PCR; TCRdb's copy has only in-frame clones and lacks some. Of around 11,000 clones in the sample, 65% to 90% were seen once. The CDR3 has 16 residues. V gave up 2 bases and J gave up 6 bases, with 16 bases separating them. The germline CDR1 and CDR2 sequences are MNHEY and SVGAGI. Sequenced material: CD8+ T cells from peripheral blood, taken from a patient given anti-PD-1 treatment. The TCR was taken from a human donor with melanoma. The rearrangement joins TRBV6-5 to TRBJ2-2; weak D call: TRBD2 (5 bases). The chain's CDR3 is CASSYVAPAGSGELFF. The CDR3 nucleotides read TGTGCCAGCAGTTACGTGGCACCCGCGGGTTCCGGGGAGCTGTTTTTT.